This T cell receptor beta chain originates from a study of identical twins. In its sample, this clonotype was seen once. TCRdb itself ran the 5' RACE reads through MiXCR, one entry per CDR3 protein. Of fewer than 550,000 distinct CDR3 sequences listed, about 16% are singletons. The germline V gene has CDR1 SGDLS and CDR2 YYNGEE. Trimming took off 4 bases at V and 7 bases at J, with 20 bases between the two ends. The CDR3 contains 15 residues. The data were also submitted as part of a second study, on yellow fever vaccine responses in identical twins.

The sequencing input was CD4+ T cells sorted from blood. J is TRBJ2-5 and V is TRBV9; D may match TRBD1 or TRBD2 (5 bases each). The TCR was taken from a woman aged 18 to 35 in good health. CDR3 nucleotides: TGTGCCAGCAGCCCCGAGGTCGGGGCCGGCGGGACCCAGTACTTC. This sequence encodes CASSPEVGAGGTQYF. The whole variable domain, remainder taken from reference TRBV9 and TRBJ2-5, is DSGVTQTPKHLITATGQRVTLRCSPRSGDLSVYWYQQSLDQGLQFLIQYYNGEERAKGNILERFSAQQFPDLHSELNLSSLELGDSALYFCASSPEVGAGGTQYFGPGTRLLVL.